This is a list of T cell receptor beta chains from one sample in a study of T cell repertoires in cytomegalovirus infection. TCRdb fed the reads into MiXCR, producing one record per CDR3 protein. The sample lists about 890,000 distinct CDR3 sequences, roughly 30% occurring once. These receptors lack a known antigen. The sample was cultured CD8+ T cells from PBMCs, taken from culture after CMV antigen stimulation. All receptors derive from a human donor in good health (CMV status not recorded). Some clones in this sample may be carry-over from other donors' samples. Each CDR3 is given with its conserved first and last residue. The order of the fields is V gene, J gene, CDR3 protein.

v_call: TRBV27
j_call: TRBJ2-6
cdr3_aa: CASSPRTGLANVLTF

v_call: TRBV27
j_call: TRBJ1-1
cdr3_aa: CASSLTGPYGAFF

v_call: TRBV4-1
j_call: TRBJ2-2
cdr3_aa: CASSHPGTGGSGELFF

v_call: TRBV3-1
j_call: TRBJ2-7
cdr3_aa: CASSQGAFGFEPYEQYF

v_call: TRBV20-1
j_call: TRBJ1-1
cdr3_aa: CSARDRGISTEAFF

v_call: TRBV7-2
j_call: TRBJ1-1
cdr3_aa: CASSPHGGSGGWANTEAFF

v_call: TRBV10-1
j_call: TRBJ2-2
cdr3_aa: CASSESPGARDTGELFF

v_call: TRBV28
j_call: TRBJ1-4
cdr3_aa: CASSYRGLGEKLFF

v_call: TRBV27
j_call: TRBJ2-7
cdr3_aa: CATKRAYEQYF

v_call: TRBV7-3
j_call: TRBJ2-3
cdr3_aa: CASSWEFSDTQYF

v_call: TRBV18
j_call: TRBJ2-7
cdr3_aa: CASSPTTEVYEQYF

v_call: TRBV6-2/TRBV6-3
j_call: TRBJ2-2
cdr3_aa: CASTPGLLNTGELFF

v_call: TRBV7-6
j_call: TRBJ2-1
cdr3_aa: CASSLSGGARNEQFF

v_call: TRBV19
j_call: TRBJ2-1
cdr3_aa: CASSPLGQYNEQFF

v_call: TRBV6-2/TRBV6-3
j_call: TRBJ2-1
cdr3_aa: CASSYSISRSSYNEQFF